This T cell receptor (beta chain) is drawn from a study of shared clonotypes between healthy human individuals. Study-level points and caveats: Incompleteness in sorted-subset sequencing, despite large depth, was shown by rarefaction. Clonotype sharing across several donors was observed for roughly 5% of naive CD4 clonotypes. Having only a few donors restricted how much genetic and exposure-history diversity was captured.

The assay was run at deep level. Profiling relied on immunoSEQ multiplex PCR, and the TCRdb table lists in-frame clones only, not all of them. The sample gives 2,100,000 or so clones, about 94% of which show up once; over 0.1% is in the top ten. V lost 0 bases to trimming and J lost 6 bases, with 6 bases between them. Germline V gives CDR1 SGHRS, CDR2 YFSETQ. The CDR3 is 12 amino acids. Notes on this clone: Its antigen is still unknown.

The chain recombines TRBV5-1 with TRBJ1-2; D is undetermined. The specimen sequenced was naive CD4+ T cells sorted from blood. Stated subset: CD45RA+ positively selected. The sequence came from a man between 18 and 35 years old in good health. The CDR3 loop reads CASSLGRDGYTF. DNA for the CDR3: TGCGCCAGCAGCTTGGGTAGGGATGGCTACACCTTC.